The rows below give T cell receptor beta chains drawn from one sample of a study of blood T cell repertoires in COVID-19. TCRdb keeps only in-frame clones here, not all; method: immunoSEQ multiplex PCR. The sample contains about 380,000 clones, 70% to 90% of which appear only once. Material for sequencing was PBMCs or T cells enriched from blood (not recorded which). These receptors all stem from a man younger than 45 who had recovered from COVID-19. Each CDR3 is given with its conserved first and last residue. D genes are given only for firm matches. Some rows mark clone size as missing; the rest say once, few, many or name a class of expanded clone.

CDR3aa	CDR3nt	v_gene	d_gene	abundance	j_gene
CAISERGGNTEAFF	TGTGCCATCAGTGAGAGGGGCGGAAACACTGAAGCTTTCTTT	TRBV10-3	-	-	TRBJ1-1
CAWIPGNTGELFF	TGTGCCTGGATCCCAGGGAACACCGGGGAGCTGTTTTTT	TRBV30	-	-	TRBJ2-2
CASSPTATQHQPQHF	TGTGCCAGCAGCCCGACCGCGACTCAACATCAGCCCCAGCATTTT	TRBV5-5	-	-	TRBJ1-5
CASGLQPGLQETQYF	TGTGCTAGTGGCTTACAACCGGGACTGCAAGAGACCCAGTACTTC	TRBV12-5	-	-	TRBJ2-5
CASTTLEGANYGYTF	TGTGCCAGCACCACTCTCGAGGGAGCTAACTATGGCTACACCTTC	TRBV18	-	-	TRBJ1-2
CASSLVRSYNEQFF	TGTGCCAGCAGCTTAGTTCGCTCCTACAATGAGCAGTTCTTC	TRBV7-9	-	-	TRBJ2-1
CASSLGAGGFYGYTF	TGTGCCAGCAGCTTGGGTGCAGGGGGATTCTATGGCTACACCTTC	TRBV5-5	TRBD1	-	TRBJ1-2
CASSPTGQGEKLFF	TGTGCCAGCAGTCCGACAGGGCAAGGGGAAAAACTGTTTTTT	TRBV7-2	TRBD1	-	TRBJ1-4
CASSSGQGRNQPQHF	TGTGCCAGCAGTAGCGGACAGGGGCGCAATCAGCCCCAGCATTTT	TRBV2	TRBD1	-	TRBJ1-5
CASSPGQENSPLHF	TGCGCCAGCAGCCCGGGACAGGAGAATTCACCCCTCCACTTT	TRBV5-1	TRBD1	-	TRBJ1-6
CAWSSPRGIYEQYF	TGTGCCTGGAGTTCACCGCGGGGGATCTACGAGCAGTACTTC	TRBV30	TRBD2	-	TRBJ2-7
CATSPGGTVHNQPQHF	TGTGCCACCAGTCCTGGGGGGACAGTTCACAATCAGCCCCAGCATTTT	TRBV24-1	TRBD1	-	TRBJ1-5
CASSLTGYEQYF	TGTGCCAGCAGTTTAACAGGTTACGAGCAGTACTTC	TRBV27	-	-	TRBJ2-7
CASSPNRGQTEAFF	TGTGCCAGCAGCCCAAACAGGGGGCAGACTGAAGCTTTCTTT	TRBV7-6	TRBD1	-	TRBJ1-1
CAISPPQGTYGYTF	TGTGCCATCAGCCCCCCGCAGGGGACCTATGGCTACACCTTC	TRBV10-3	-	-	TRBJ1-2
CASSLDRTGVNTGELFF	TGCGCCAGCAGCTTGGATAGGACAGGGGTCAACACCGGGGAGCTGTTTTTT	TRBV5-1	TRBD1	-	TRBJ2-2
CSVDVAANYGYTF	TGCAGCGTTGATGTAGCAGCTAACTATGGCTACACCTTC	TRBV29-1	-	few	TRBJ1-2
CASSDPGEGNQPQHF	TGTGCCAGCAGTGATCCGGGGGAGGGCAATCAGCCCCAGCATTTT	TRBV2	-	-	TRBJ1-5
CSVRQAPRDTQYF	TGCAGCGTGAGACAGGCCCCCCGGGATACGCAGTATTTT	TRBV29-1	-	-	TRBJ2-3
CASRLRVRETQYF	TGTGCCAGCAGACTCAGGGTGAGGGAGACCCAGTACTTC	TRBV12-3/TRBV12-4	-	-	TRBJ2-5
CASSIERNSPLHF	TGTGCCAGTAGTATAGAGCGTAATTCACCCCTCCACTTT	TRBV19	-	-	TRBJ1-6
CASRPGTGNYEQYF	TGTGCCAGCAGGCCCGGGACAGGGAACTACGAGCAGTACTTC	TRBV6-5	TRBD1	-	TRBJ2-7
CASSKIPIQVHGYTF	TGTGCCAGCAGCAAAATCCCGATCCAAGTACACGGCTACACCTTC	TRBV14	-	-	TRBJ1-2
CASSWDRGTGYTF	TGTGCCAGCAGCTGGGACAGGGGGACTGGCTACACCTTC	TRBV7-9	TRBD1	-	TRBJ1-2
CASSQGLDRDRNEQFF	TGCGCCAGCAGCCAAGGACTAGACCGGGACAGGAATGAGCAGTTCTTC	TRBV4-3	TRBD1	-	TRBJ2-1
CATAVLGYGYTF	TGTGCCACAGCGGTTTTAGGATACGGCTACACCTTC	TRBV6-5	-	-	TRBJ1-2
CASSLVSADTQYF	TGTGCCAGCAGCTTAGTATCGGCAGATACGCAGTATTTT	TRBV7-9	-	-	TRBJ2-3
CASSYQAGELFF	TGTGCCAGCAGTTATCAGGCCGGGGAGCTGTTTTTT	TRBV6-5	-	-	TRBJ2-2
CASSVGGGLLLTDTQYF	TGTGCCAGCAGCGTAGGAGGCGGACTGCTACTCACAGATACGCAGTATTTT	TRBV9	-	-	TRBJ2-3
CASSPGSDQPQHF	TGTGCCAGCAGTCCGGGGTCGGATCAGCCCCAGCATTTT	TRBV27	-	-	TRBJ1-5
CASNSPGLRGANVLTF	TGCGCCAGCAACTCTCCGGGGTTGAGAGGGGCCAACGTCCTGACTTTC	TRBV4-1	-	-	TRBJ2-6
CSALPDRDTEAFF	TGCAGCGCACTCCCAGACAGGGATACTGAAGCTTTCTTT	TRBV29-1	TRBD1	-	TRBJ1-1
CASSLQGQPYEQYF	TGTGCCAGCAGCTTGCAAGGACAGCCCTACGAGCAGTACTTC	TRBV5-4	-	-	TRBJ2-7
CASSPQGGRADSGNTIYF	TGCGCCAGCAGCCCCCAGGGGGGCAGGGCCGACTCTGGAAACACCATATATTTT	TRBV4-1	TRBD1	once	TRBJ1-3
CASSSTGNSLSGNTIYF	TGTGCCAGCAGCTCCACAGGGAATAGTCTCTCTGGAAACACCATATATTTT	TRBV7-9	-	-	TRBJ1-3
CASSQETTGRGTDTQYF	TGCGCCAGCAGCCAGGAAACGACAGGGAGAGGGACAGATACGCAGTATTTT	TRBV4-1	TRBD1	-	TRBJ2-3
CASRSPVDTGELFF	TGTGCCAGCAGGAGCCCCGTCGACACCGGGGAGCTGTTTTTT	TRBV6-5	-	-	TRBJ2-2
CASSSDILGYTF	TGTGCCAGCAGTTCCGACATATTAGGCTACACCTTC	TRBV12-3/TRBV12-4	-	-	TRBJ1-2
CASSLDRGSEQYF	TGTGCCAGCAGTTTGGACAGGGGGTCCGAGCAGTACTTC	TRBV12-3/TRBV12-4	TRBD1	-	TRBJ2-7
CASGLGLAGENEQFF	TGTGCTAGTGGTTTGGGACTAGCGGGGGAAAATGAGCAGTTCTTC	TRBV12-5	TRBD2	-	TRBJ2-1
CASSLEHYGGQETQYF	TGTGCCAGCAGCTTAGAACATTACGGGGGGCAAGAGACCCAGTACTTC	TRBV7-2	TRBD2	-	TRBJ2-5
CASSYSGQTNYGYTF	TGTGCCAGCAGTTACTCTGGACAGACTAACTATGGCTACACCTTC	TRBV6-7	-	once	TRBJ1-2